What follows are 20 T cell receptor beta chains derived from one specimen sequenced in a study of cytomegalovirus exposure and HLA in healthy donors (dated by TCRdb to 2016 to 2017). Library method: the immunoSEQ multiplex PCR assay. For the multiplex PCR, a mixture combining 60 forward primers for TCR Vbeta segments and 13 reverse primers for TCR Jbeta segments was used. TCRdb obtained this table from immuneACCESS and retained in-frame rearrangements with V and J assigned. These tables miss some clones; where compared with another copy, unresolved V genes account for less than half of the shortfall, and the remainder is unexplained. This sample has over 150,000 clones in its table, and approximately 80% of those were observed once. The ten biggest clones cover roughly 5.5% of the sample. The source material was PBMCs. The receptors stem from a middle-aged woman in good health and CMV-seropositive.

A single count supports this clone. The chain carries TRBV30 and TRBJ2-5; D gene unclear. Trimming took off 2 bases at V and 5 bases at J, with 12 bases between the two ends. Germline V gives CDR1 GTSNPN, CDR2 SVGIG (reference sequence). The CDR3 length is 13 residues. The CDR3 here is CAWSWAHSETQYF. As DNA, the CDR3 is TGTGCCTGGAGTTGGGCCCACTCGGAGACCCAGTACTTC.

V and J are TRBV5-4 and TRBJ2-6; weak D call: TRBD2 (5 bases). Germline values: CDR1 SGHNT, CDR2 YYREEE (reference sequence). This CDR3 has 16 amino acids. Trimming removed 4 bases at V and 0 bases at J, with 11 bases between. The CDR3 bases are TGTGCCAGCAGCCCGGGGTCCGCCTCTGGGGCCAACGTCCTGACTTTC. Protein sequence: CASSPGSASGANVLTF.

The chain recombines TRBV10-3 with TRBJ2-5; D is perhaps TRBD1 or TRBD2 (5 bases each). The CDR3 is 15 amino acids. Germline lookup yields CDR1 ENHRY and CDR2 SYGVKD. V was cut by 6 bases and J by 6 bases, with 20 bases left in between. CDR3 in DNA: TGTGCCATCAGCGAGACAGTGGGGAGTAAGCAGACCCAGTACTTC. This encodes CAISETVGSKQTQYF.

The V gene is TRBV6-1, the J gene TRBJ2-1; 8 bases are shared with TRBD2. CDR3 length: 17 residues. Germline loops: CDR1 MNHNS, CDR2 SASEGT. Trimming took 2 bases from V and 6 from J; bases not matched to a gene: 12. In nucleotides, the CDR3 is TGTGCCAGCAGTGAAAGGGGGGGACTAGTTCCCAGCAATGAGCAGTTCTTC. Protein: CASSERGGLVPSNEQFF.

The CDR3 loop is CASTSIRDPTDTQYF. Here the CDR3 DNA reads TGTGCCAGCACCTCAATTAGAGATCCCACAGATACGCAGTATTTT. The chain employs TRBV11-3 and TRBJ2-3; D unresolved. This CDR3 region has 15 residues. Germline CDR1 is SGHNT and CDR2 is YENEEA. V was clipped by 7 bases and J by 2 bases, with 16 bases between them. The complete variable domain, with remaining parts taken from reference TRBV11-3 and TRBJ2-3, reads EAGVVQSPRYKIIEKKQPVAFWCNPISGHNTLYWYLQNLGQGPELLIRYENEEAVDDSQLPKDRFSAERLKGVDSTLKIQPAELGDSAVYLCASTSIRDPTDTQYFGPGTRLTVL.

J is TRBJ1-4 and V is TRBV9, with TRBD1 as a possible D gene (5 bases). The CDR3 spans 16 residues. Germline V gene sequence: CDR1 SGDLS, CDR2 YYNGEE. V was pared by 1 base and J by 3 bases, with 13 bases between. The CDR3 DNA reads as TGTGCCAGCAGCGTACTCGCGGGGGGGGCTAATGAAAAACTGTTTTTT. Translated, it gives CASSVLAGGANEKLFF.

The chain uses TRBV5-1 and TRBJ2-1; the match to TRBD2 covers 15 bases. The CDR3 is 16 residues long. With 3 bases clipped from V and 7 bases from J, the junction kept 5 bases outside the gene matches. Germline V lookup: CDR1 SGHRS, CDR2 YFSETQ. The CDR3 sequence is CASSWAGTSGRNEQFF. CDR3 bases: TGCGCCAGCAGCTGGGCCGGGACTAGCGGGAGGAATGAGCAGTTCTTC.

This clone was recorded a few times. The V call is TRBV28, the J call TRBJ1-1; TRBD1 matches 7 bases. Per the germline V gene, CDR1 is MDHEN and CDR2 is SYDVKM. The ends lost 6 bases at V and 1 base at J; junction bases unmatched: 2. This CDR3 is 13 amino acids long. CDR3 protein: CASRWDRNTEAFF. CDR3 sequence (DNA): TGTGCCAGCAGATGGGACAGGAACACTGAAGCTTTCTTT. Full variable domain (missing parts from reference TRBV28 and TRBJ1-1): DVKVTQSSRYLVKRTGEKVFLECVQDMDHENMFWYRQDPGLGLRLIYFSYDVKMKEKGDIPEGYSVSREKKERFSLILESASTNQTSMYLCASRWDRNTEAFFGQGTRLTVV.

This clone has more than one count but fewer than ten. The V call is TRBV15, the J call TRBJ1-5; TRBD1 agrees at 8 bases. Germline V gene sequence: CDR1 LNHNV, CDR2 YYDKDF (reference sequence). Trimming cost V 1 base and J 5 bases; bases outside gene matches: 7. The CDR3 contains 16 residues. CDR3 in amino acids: CATSRGRTGQDQPQHF. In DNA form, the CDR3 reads TGTGCCACCAGCAGAGGAAGGACAGGGCAAGATCAGCCCCAGCATTTT.

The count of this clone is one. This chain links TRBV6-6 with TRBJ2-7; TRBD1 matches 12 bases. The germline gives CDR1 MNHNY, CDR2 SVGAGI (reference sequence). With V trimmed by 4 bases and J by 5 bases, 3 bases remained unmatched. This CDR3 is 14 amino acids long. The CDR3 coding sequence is TGTGCCAGCAGTTGGGGACAGGGGGCCGACGAGCAGTACTTC. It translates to CASSWGQGADEQYF.

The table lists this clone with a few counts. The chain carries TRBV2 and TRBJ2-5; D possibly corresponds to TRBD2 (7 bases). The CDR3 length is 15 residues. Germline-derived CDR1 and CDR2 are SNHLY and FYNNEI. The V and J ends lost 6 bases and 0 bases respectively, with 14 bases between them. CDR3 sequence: CASRGGGSYQETQYF. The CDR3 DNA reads TGTGCCAGCAGGGGAGGGGGTTCCTACCAAGAGACCCAGTACTTC.

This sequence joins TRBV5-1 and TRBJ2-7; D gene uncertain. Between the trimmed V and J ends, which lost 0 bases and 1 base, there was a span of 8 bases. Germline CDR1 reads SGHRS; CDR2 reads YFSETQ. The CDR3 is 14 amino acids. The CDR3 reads CASSLAVLSYEQYF. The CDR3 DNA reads TGCGCCAGCAGCTTGGCTGTCCTTTCCTACGAGCAGTACTTC.

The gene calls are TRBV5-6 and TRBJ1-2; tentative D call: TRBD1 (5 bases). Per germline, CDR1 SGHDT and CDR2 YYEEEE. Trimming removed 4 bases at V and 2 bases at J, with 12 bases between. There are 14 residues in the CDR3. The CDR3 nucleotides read TGTGCCAGCAGCCGACGGGCAGGGAACTATGGCTACACCTTC. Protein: CASSRRAGNYGYTF.

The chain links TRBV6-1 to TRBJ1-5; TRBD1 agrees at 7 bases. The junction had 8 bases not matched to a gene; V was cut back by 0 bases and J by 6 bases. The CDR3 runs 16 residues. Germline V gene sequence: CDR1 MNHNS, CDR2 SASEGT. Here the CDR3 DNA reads TGTGCCAGCAGTGAAGCTGCAGCGGCAGGGGGTCAGCCCCAGCATTTT. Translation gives CASSEAAAAGGQPQHF.

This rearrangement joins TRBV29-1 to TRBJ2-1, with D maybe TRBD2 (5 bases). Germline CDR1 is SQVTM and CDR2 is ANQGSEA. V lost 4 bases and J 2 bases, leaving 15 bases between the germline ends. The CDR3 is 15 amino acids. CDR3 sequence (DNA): TGCAGCGTTGCCTTCAGCGGCTTAACCTACAATGAGCAGTTCTTC. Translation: CSVAFSGLTYNEQFF.

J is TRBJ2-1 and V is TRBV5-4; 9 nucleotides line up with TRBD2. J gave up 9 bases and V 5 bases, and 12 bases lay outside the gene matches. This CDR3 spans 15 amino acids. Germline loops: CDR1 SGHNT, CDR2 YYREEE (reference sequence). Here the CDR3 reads CASSLSGLAGGEQFF. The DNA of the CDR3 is TGTGCCAGCAGTCTTTCGGGACTAGCTGGAGGTGAGCAGTTCTTC.

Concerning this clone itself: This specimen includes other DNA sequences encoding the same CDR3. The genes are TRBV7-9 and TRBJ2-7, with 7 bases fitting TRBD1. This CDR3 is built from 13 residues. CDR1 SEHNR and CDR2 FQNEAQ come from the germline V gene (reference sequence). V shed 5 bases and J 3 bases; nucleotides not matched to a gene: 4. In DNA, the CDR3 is TGTGCCAGCAGCCCAGCAGGGGGCTACGAGCAGTACTTC. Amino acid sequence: CASSPAGGYEQYF.

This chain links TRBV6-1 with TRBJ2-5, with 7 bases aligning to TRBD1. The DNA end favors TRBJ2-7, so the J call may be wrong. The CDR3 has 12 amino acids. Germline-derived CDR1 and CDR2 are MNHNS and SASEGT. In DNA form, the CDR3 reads TGTGCCACTATAGACAGGGTCTACGAGCAGTACTTC. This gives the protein CATIDRVYEQYF.

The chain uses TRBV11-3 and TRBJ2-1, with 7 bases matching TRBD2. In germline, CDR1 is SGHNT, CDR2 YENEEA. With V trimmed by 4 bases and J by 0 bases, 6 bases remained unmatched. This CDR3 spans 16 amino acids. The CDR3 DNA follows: TGTGCCAGCAGCTGGGGCGGGGGAAGCTCCTACAATGAGCAGTTCTTC. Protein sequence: CASSWGGGSSYNEQFF.

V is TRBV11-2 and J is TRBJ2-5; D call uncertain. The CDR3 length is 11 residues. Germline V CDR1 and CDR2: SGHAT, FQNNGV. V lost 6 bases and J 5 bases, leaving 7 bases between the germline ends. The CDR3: CASRTGETQYF. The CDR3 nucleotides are TGTGCCAGCAGAACCGGGGAGACCCAGTACTTC.